This TCR beta chain was captured in a study of blood T cell repertoires in COVID-19. Study-wide context: From T cells, B-cell-depleted T cells, or PBMCs came the material, which was cDNA or gDNA.

TCRdb's copy holds only in-frame clones and misses some; the assay was immunoSEQ multiplex PCR. This sample has about 160,000 clones, with under 85% found just once. V was clipped by 4 bases and J by 2 bases, with 15 bases between them. The CDR3 covers 16 residues. The germline V gene has CDR1 LGHDT and CDR2 YNNKEL (reference sequence). This TCR came from a man in his 60s who had recovered from COVID-19. The rearrangement links TRBV3-1 (or the pseudogene TRBV3-2) to TRBJ1-3; TRBD1 is a possible D gene (5 bases). Source material: peripheral blood. The CDR3 DNA is TGTGCCAGCAGCCTACACTCGGGGGACCCTGGAAACACCATATATTTT. This gives the protein CASSLHSGDPGNTIYF.